The rows below give T cell receptor beta chains drawn from one sample of a study of T cells in Graves' hyperthyroidism and ophthalmopathy. MiXCR was run by TCRdb on the multiplex PCR reads, yielding one entry per CDR3 protein. This table holds about 360,000 distinct CDR3 sequences, roughly 14% found once. Material: blood. The receptor source for this set is a man aged 25-40 years with Graves' hyperthyroidism that later progressed to Graves' ophthalmopathy. Both conserved end residues are part of each CDR3. The D gene is left open where the match is weak. Clone size, where shown, is once, few, many, or a class for clones that have expanded.

CDR3 protein: CASRLQGTNYGYTF; CDR3 DNA: TGTGCCAGCAGACTACAGGGGACCAACTATGGCTACACCTTC; D gene: TRBD1; J gene: TRBJ1-2; V gene: TRBV6-5; clone size: many
CDR3 protein: CASSPGQGEAEAFF; CDR3 DNA: TGCGCCAGCAGCCCTGGACAGGGGGAGGCTGAAGCTTTCTTT; D gene: TRBD1; J gene: TRBJ1-1; V gene: TRBV5-1; clone size: many
CDR3 protein: CASSQPRGGNGYTF; CDR3 DNA: TGTGCCAGCAGCCAACCCAGGGGCGGGAATGGCTACACCTTC; D gene: .; J gene: TRBJ1-2; V gene: TRBV5-4; clone size: few
CDR3 protein: CASSLLPSGGEQYF; CDR3 DNA: TGTGCCAGCAGCCTCCTACCTAGCGGCGGCGAGCAGTACTTC; D gene: TRBD2; J gene: TRBJ2-7; V gene: TRBV7-3; clone size: many
CDR3 protein: CASSYSGRLADTQYF; CDR3 DNA: TGTGCCAGCAGTTACTCGGGCAGGTTGGCAGATACGCAGTATTTT; D gene: .; J gene: TRBJ2-3; V gene: TRBV6-6; clone size: many
CDR3 protein: CASSPQDRPYEQYF; CDR3 DNA: TGTGCCAGCAGTCCACAGGACAGGCCCTACGAGCAGTACTTC; D gene: TRBD1; J gene: TRBJ2-7; V gene: TRBV27; clone size: many
CDR3 protein: CASSQDLRKAGEQFF; CDR3 DNA: TGCGCCAGCAGCCAAGATCTGAGGAAGGCGGGTGAGCAGTTCTTC; D gene: .; J gene: TRBJ2-1; V gene: TRBV4-1; clone size: .
CDR3 protein: CASSFFFGTNQPQHF; CDR3 DNA: TGTGCCAGCAGTTTCTTCTTCGGCACAAATCAGCCCCAGCATTTT; D gene: .; J gene: TRBJ1-5; V gene: TRBV28; clone size: many
CDR3 protein: CASSSDRGIDEQYF; CDR3 DNA: TGTGCCAGCAGCTCGGACAGGGGAATCGACGAGCAGTACTTC; D gene: TRBD1; J gene: TRBJ2-7; V gene: TRBV5-8; clone size: .
CDR3 protein: CASSFSGQHNEQFF; CDR3 DNA: TGTGCCAGCAGCTTCTCGGGGCAACACAATGAGCAGTTCTTC; D gene: .; J gene: TRBJ2-1; V gene: TRBV7-9; clone size: few
CDR3 protein: CASSEAGGIYGYTF; CDR3 DNA: TGTGCCAGCAGTGAAGCGGGGGGGATCTATGGCTACACCTTC; D gene: .; J gene: TRBJ1-2; V gene: TRBV6-1; clone size: many
CDR3 protein: CASITGGGYNEQFF; CDR3 DNA: TGTGCCAGCATCACAGGGGGCGGATACAATGAGCAGTTCTTC; D gene: TRBD1; J gene: TRBJ2-1; V gene: TRBV12-3/TRBV12-4; clone size: few
CDR3 protein: CASSVDGRSYEQYF; CDR3 DNA: TGTGCCAGCAGCGTAGATGGCCGATCCTACGAGCAGTACTTC; D gene: .; J gene: TRBJ2-7; V gene: TRBV9; clone size: .
CDR3 protein: CAWGTGATDTQYF; CDR3 DNA: TGTGCCTGGGGGACAGGGGCCACAGATACGCAGTATTTT; D gene: TRBD1; J gene: TRBJ2-3; V gene: TRBV30; clone size: few
CDR3 protein: CASSPHRTSLEQFF; CDR3 DNA: TGTGCCAGCAGTCCCCACCGGACTAGCCTGGAGCAGTTCTTC; D gene: TRBD2; J gene: TRBJ2-1; V gene: TRBV28; clone size: many
CDR3 protein: CASNKIGRMNTEAFF; CDR3 DNA: TGTGCCAGCAATAAAATAGGACGTATGAACACTGAAGCTTTCTTT; D gene: .; J gene: TRBJ1-1; V gene: TRBV6-1; clone size: many
CDR3 protein: CASSLQAGVSETQYF; CDR3 DNA: TGTGCCAGCAGCTTACAAGCGGGGGTTTCAGAGACCCAGTACTTC; D gene: TRBD2; J gene: TRBJ2-5; V gene: TRBV7-2; clone size: many
CDR3 protein: CASSEGARYEQYF; CDR3 DNA: TGTGCCAGCAGTGAAGGGGCACGATACGAGCAGTACTTC; D gene: .; J gene: TRBJ2-7; V gene: TRBV6-1; clone size: many
CDR3 protein: CASSSTGVQYF; CDR3 DNA: TGTGCCAGCAGCTCTACAGGGGTTCAGTACTTC; D gene: TRBD1; J gene: TRBJ2-4; V gene: TRBV7-2; clone size: many
CDR3 protein: CASSATGRENSPLHF; CDR3 DNA: TGTGCCAGCAGTGCCACAGGGCGGGAGAATTCACCCCTCCACTTT; D gene: .; J gene: TRBJ1-6; V gene: TRBV6-1; clone size: many
CDR3 protein: CASSWESGSYGYTF; CDR3 DNA: TGTGCCAGCAGTTGGGAGTCGGGTTCCTATGGCTACACCTTC; D gene: .; J gene: TRBJ1-2; V gene: TRBV6-9; clone size: .
CDR3 protein: CASSPTEYEQYF; CDR3 DNA: TGTGCCAGCTCACCAACGGAGTACGAGCAGTACTTC; D gene: .; J gene: TRBJ2-7; V gene: TRBV18; clone size: many
CDR3 protein: CASSSPRKSDEKLFF; CDR3 DNA: TGTGCCAGCAGTTCCCCGCGGAAGTCGGATGAAAAACTGTTTTTT; D gene: .; J gene: TRBJ1-4; V gene: TRBV12-3/TRBV12-4; clone size: few
CDR3 protein: CASRGTGDTGELFF; CDR3 DNA: TGTGCCAGCAGGGGGACAGGGGACACCGGGGAGCTGTTTTTT; D gene: TRBD1; J gene: TRBJ2-2; V gene: TRBV2; clone size: many
CDR3 protein: CASSQKTGTELYEQYF; CDR3 DNA: TGCGCCAGCAGCCAGAAAACCGGGACGGAACTCTACGAGCAGTACTTC; D gene: .; J gene: TRBJ2-7; V gene: TRBV4-1; clone size: .
CDR3 protein: CASSLGLRNTEAFF; CDR3 DNA: TGTGCCAGCAGCTTAGGCCTGAGAAACACTGAAGCTTTCTTT; D gene: .; J gene: TRBJ1-1; V gene: TRBV13; clone size: .
CDR3 protein: CASSLGGAWANEKLFF; CDR3 DNA: TGTGCCAGCAGCTTAGGGGGGGCGTGGGCTAATGAAAAACTGTTTTTT; D gene: .; J gene: TRBJ1-4; V gene: TRBV7-8; clone size: .
CDR3 protein: CASSIVRVGGYTF; CDR3 DNA: TGTGCCAGTAGTATAGTCAGGGTCGGCGGCTACACCTTC; D gene: .; J gene: TRBJ1-2; V gene: TRBV19; clone size: .
CDR3 protein: CASTFPPGLYGYTF; CDR3 DNA: TGTGCCAGCACCTTTCCCCCGGGTCTCTATGGCTACACCTTC; D gene: .; J gene: TRBJ1-2; V gene: TRBV12-3/TRBV12-4; clone size: many